The rows below give T cell receptor beta chains drawn from one sample of a study of metastatic and nonmetastatic thyroid tumors. TCRdb recomputed clones from the PCR reads via MiXCR. The sample holds about 26,000 clones, more than 13% seen once. The sequenced material came from blood. The source of these receptors is a female donor with papillary thyroid cancer or a benign thyroid nodule (not recorded which). Some clones in this sample may be carry-over from other donors' samples. CDR3s include the opening cysteine and the closing phenylalanine or tryptophan. D genes are given only for firm matches. Not all rows give a size; the values are once, few, many and, for expanded clones, a class.

j_call: TRBJ1-1; d_call: .; v_call: TRBV9; clone_size: once; cdr3_nt: TGTGCCAGCAGCGCAACCCGGACGAACACTGAAGCTTTCTTT; cdr3_aa: CASSATRTNTEAFF
j_call: TRBJ2-2; d_call: TRBD1; v_call: TRBV27; clone_size: few; cdr3_nt: TGTGCCAGCAGGACCGACAGGGGTCGCCCCCCGAACACCGTGGAGCTGTTTTTT; cdr3_aa: CASRTDRGRPPNTVELFF
j_call: TRBJ2-3; d_call: TRBD2; v_call: TRBV24-1; clone_size: medium-sized; cdr3_nt: TGTGCCACCAGTGATCGAACTAGCGGGAGGGCTGATACGCAGTATTTT; cdr3_aa: CATSDRTSGRADTQYF
j_call: TRBJ2-7; d_call: .; v_call: TRBV28; clone_size: medium-sized; cdr3_nt: TGTGCCAGCAGTTTGGCGGGCTTCTACGAGCAGTACTTC; cdr3_aa: CASSLAGFYEQYF
j_call: TRBJ1-1; d_call: .; v_call: TRBV28; clone_size: many; cdr3_nt: TGTGCCAGCAGTTTATCCGGGACCATGAACACTGAAGCTTTCTTT; cdr3_aa: CASSLSGTMNTEAFF
j_call: TRBJ2-7; d_call: .; v_call: TRBV4-2; clone_size: .; cdr3_nt: TGTGCCAGCAGCCCCGGATATCGGGGGAATGACTACGAGCAGTACTTC; cdr3_aa: CASSPGYRGNDYEQYF
j_call: TRBJ2-2; d_call: TRBD1; v_call: TRBV5-6; clone_size: many; cdr3_nt: TGTGCCAGCAGCCTCGGACAGGGGGTGACCGGGGAGCTGTTTTTT; cdr3_aa: CASSLGQGVTGELFF
j_call: TRBJ2-1; d_call: .; v_call: TRBV13; clone_size: many; cdr3_nt: TGTGCCAGCAGCTTAGCGCGGAGTGAGCAGTTCTTT; cdr3_aa: CASSLARSEQFF
j_call: TRBJ2-3; d_call: .; v_call: TRBV6-1; clone_size: many; cdr3_nt: TGTGCCAGCAGGGTTACCCGGGGGGATACGCAGTATTTT; cdr3_aa: CASRVTRGDTQYF
j_call: TRBJ1-6; d_call: TRBD1; v_call: TRBV24-1; clone_size: many; cdr3_nt: TGTGCCACCAGGGGTAATACCGGGACAGATCATAGCTCCTATAATTCACCCCTCCACTTT; cdr3_aa: CATRGNTGTDHSSYNSPLHF
j_call: TRBJ2-5; d_call: TRBD2; v_call: TRBV14; clone_size: few; cdr3_nt: TGTGCCAGCAGCCAAGGGCTAGCGGTTTCTGGATGGGAGACCCAGTACTTC; cdr3_aa: CASSQGLAVSGWETQYF
j_call: TRBJ1-4; d_call: TRBD1; v_call: TRBV27; clone_size: many; cdr3_nt: TGTGCCAGCAGCTCCGGGACAGGAACGGGAAAACTGTTTTTT; cdr3_aa: CASSSGTGTGKLFF
j_call: TRBJ1-2; d_call: .; v_call: TRBV3-1; clone_size: many; cdr3_nt: TGTGCCAGCAGCTCGCGACAAATCCTCTATGGCTACACCTTC; cdr3_aa: CASSSRQILYGYTF
j_call: TRBJ1-2; d_call: .; v_call: TRBV20-1; clone_size: medium-sized; cdr3_nt: TGCAGTGCTAGCCGCAGGTCCTTTTATGGCTACACCTTC; cdr3_aa: CSASRRSFYGYTF
j_call: TRBJ1-2; d_call: TRBD1; v_call: TRBV4-1; clone_size: many; cdr3_nt: TGCGCCAGCAGCCAAGATACAGGGGCGGACTATGGCTACACCTTC; cdr3_aa: CASSQDTGADYGYTF
j_call: TRBJ1-6; d_call: .; v_call: TRBV9; clone_size: many; cdr3_nt: TGTGCCAGCAGGCCCGGGACATTGAATTCACCCCTCCACTTT; cdr3_aa: CASRPGTLNSPLHF
j_call: TRBJ2-7; d_call: TRBD1; v_call: TRBV9; clone_size: many; cdr3_nt: TGTGCCAGCAGCGTCACGACAGGGACCTACGAGCAGTACTTC; cdr3_aa: CASSVTTGTYEQYF
j_call: TRBJ2-2; d_call: TRBD2; v_call: TRBV10-3; clone_size: many; cdr3_nt: TGTGCCATCAGTGAGCCCTTGGGGGAGGGCTCCGGGGAGCTGTTTTTT; cdr3_aa: CAISEPLGEGSGELFF
j_call: TRBJ1-2; d_call: .; v_call: TRBV7-9; clone_size: many; cdr3_nt: TGTGCCAGCAGCCGCGGGGGCGGGGATGGCTACACCTTC; cdr3_aa: CASSRGGGDGYTF
j_call: TRBJ1-5; d_call: .; v_call: TRBV12-3/TRBV12-4; clone_size: few; cdr3_nt: TGTGCCAGCAGCACAAGTCCTGGGGGCAATCAGCCCCAGCATTTT; cdr3_aa: CASSTSPGGNQPQHF
j_call: TRBJ2-7; d_call: .; v_call: TRBV24-1; clone_size: medium-sized; cdr3_nt: TGTGCCACCAGTGGCCCCGAGCAGTACTTC; cdr3_aa: CATSGPEQYF
j_call: TRBJ1-1; d_call: .; v_call: TRBV28; clone_size: many; cdr3_nt: TGTGCCAGCAGCCCTATATTCACTGAAGCTTTCTTT; cdr3_aa: CASSPIFTEAFF
j_call: TRBJ1-4; d_call: .; v_call: TRBV2; clone_size: many; cdr3_nt: TGTGCCAGCAGTGTCGACGCAACTAATGAAAAACTGTTTTTT; cdr3_aa: CASSVDATNEKLFF
j_call: TRBJ1-5; d_call: TRBD1; v_call: TRBV30; clone_size: .; cdr3_nt: TGTGCCTGGAGTCCCTACGGACAGGGGATCAATCAGCCCCAGCATTTT; cdr3_aa: CAWSPYGQGINQPQHF
j_call: TRBJ1-2; d_call: .; v_call: TRBV28; clone_size: few; cdr3_nt: TGTGCCAGCAGTTTATCCGTACAGGGTATGGGCTACACCTTC; cdr3_aa: CASSLSVQGMGYTF
j_call: TRBJ1-2; d_call: .; v_call: TRBV6-2/TRBV6-3; clone_size: many; cdr3_nt: TGTGCCAGCAGTTACCCTTCAGGGGTTTATGGCTACACCTTC; cdr3_aa: CASSYPSGVYGYTF
j_call: TRBJ1-3; d_call: .; v_call: TRBV12-3/TRBV12-4; clone_size: many; cdr3_nt: TGTGCCAGCAGTTTAGGAGGCCAGCCTGGAAACACCATATATTTT; cdr3_aa: CASSLGGQPGNTIYF
j_call: TRBJ2-7; d_call: .; v_call: TRBV11-2; clone_size: medium-sized; cdr3_nt: TGTGCCAGCAGCCAGGGACCACTTTCCTACGAGCAGTACTTC; cdr3_aa: CASSQGPLSYEQYF
j_call: TRBJ2-1; d_call: .; v_call: TRBV6-1; clone_size: medium-sized; cdr3_nt: TGTGCCAGCAGATCATTCCTGGGGGCAGGTGACAATGAGCAGTTCTTC; cdr3_aa: CASRSFLGAGDNEQFF